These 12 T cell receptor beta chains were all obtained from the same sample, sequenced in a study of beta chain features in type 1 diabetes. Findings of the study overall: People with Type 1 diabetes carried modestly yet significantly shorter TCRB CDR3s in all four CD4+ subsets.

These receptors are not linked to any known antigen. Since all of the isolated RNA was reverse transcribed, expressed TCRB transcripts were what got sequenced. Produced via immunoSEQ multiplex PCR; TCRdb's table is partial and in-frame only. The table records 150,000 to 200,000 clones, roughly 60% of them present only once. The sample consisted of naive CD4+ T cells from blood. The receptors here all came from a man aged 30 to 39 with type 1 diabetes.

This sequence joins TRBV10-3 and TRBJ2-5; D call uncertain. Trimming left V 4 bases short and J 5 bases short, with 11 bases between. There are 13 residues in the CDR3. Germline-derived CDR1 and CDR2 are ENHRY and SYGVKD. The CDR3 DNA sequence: TGTGCCATCAGTGCGGGCCGCGAGGAGACCCAGTACTTC. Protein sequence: CAISAGREETQYF.

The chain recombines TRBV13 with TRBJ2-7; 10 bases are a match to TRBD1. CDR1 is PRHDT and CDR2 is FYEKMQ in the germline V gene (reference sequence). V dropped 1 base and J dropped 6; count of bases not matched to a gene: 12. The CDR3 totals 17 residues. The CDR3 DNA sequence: TGTGCCAGCAGCTTAGAACCATGGACAGGGGGATCAGGCGAGCAGTACTTC. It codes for CASSLEPWTGGSGEQYF.

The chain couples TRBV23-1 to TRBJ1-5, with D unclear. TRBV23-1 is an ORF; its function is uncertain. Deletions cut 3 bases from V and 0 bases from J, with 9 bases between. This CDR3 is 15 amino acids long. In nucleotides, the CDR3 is TGCGCCAGCAGTCAGCAGGAGTATAGCAATCAGCCCCAGCATTTT. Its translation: CASSQQEYSNQPQHF.

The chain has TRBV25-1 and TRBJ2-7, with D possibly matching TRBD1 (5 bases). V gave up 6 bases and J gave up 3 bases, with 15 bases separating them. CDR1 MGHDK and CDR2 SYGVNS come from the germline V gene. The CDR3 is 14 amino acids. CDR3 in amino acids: CASSASGRVYEQYF. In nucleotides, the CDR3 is TGTGCCAGCAGCGCTTCCGGCAGGGTCTACGAGCAGTACTTC.

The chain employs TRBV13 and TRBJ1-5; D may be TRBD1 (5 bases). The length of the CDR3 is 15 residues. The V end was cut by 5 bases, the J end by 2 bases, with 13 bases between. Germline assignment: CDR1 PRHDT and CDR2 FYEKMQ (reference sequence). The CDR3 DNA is TGTGCCAGCAGCCAGGGCAGGGAGGGCAATCAGCCCCAGCATTTT. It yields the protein CASSQGREGNQPQHF.

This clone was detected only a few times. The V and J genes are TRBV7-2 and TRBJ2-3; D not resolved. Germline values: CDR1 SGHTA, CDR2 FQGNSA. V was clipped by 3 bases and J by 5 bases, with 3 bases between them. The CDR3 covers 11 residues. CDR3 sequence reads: CASSLLDTQYF. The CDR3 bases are TGTGCCAGCAGCTTGTTAGATACGCAGTATTTT.

The CDR3 here is CASSTDSGTGNTEAFF. The CDR3 bases are TGTGCCAGCAGCACAGACTCCGGGACAGGGAACACTGAAGCTTTCTTT. This chain connects TRBV7-2 to TRBJ1-1; the match to TRBD1 covers 8 bases. The CDR3 loop spans 16 amino acids. Germline V lookup: CDR1 SGHTA, CDR2 FQGNSA. V dropped 5 bases and J dropped 1; count of bases not matched to a gene: 9. The full variable domain, rest sourced from reference TRBV7-2 and TRBJ1-1, is GAGVSQSPSNKVTEKGKDVELRCDPISGHTALYWYRQSLGQGLEFLIYFQGNSAPDKSGLPSDRFSAERTGGSVSTLTIQRTQQEDSAVYLCASSTDSGTGNTEAFFGQGTRLTVV.

CDR3 region: CSVGTHLNTGELFF. DNA of the CDR3: TGCAGCGTAGGGACCCATTTAAACACCGGGGAGCTGTTTTTT. The chain uses TRBV29-1 and TRBJ2-2, with D perhaps being TRBD1 or TRBD2 (5 bases each). The CDR3 contains 14 residues. In germline, CDR1 is SQVTM, CDR2 ANQGSEA. V lost 6 bases, J lost 2 bases, and 13 bases lay in between.

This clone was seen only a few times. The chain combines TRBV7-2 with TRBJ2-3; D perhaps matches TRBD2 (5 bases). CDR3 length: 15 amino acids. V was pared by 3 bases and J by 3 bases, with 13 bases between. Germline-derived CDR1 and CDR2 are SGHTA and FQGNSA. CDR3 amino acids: CASSFLAATTDTQYF. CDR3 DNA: TGTGCCAGCAGCTTTCTAGCAGCTACAACAGATACGCAGTATTTT.

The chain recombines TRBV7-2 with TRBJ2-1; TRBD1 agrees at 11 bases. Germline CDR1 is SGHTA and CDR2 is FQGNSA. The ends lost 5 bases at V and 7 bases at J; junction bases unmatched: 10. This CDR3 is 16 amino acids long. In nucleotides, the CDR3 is TGTGCCAGCAGCCCCCCAGGACAGGGGGCTGGGAATGAGCAGTTCTTC. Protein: CASSPPGQGAGNEQFF. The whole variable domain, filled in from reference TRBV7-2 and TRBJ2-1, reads GAGVSQSPSNKVTEKGKDVELRCDPISGHTALYWYRQSLGQGLEFLIYFQGNSAPDKSGLPSDRFSAERTGGSVSTLTIQRTQQEDSAVYLCASSPPGQGAGNEQFFGPGTRLTVL.

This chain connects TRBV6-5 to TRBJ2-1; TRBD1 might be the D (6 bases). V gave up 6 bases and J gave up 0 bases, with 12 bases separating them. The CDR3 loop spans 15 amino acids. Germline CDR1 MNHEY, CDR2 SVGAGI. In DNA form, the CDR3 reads TGTGCCAGCAGCTCAACAGGGAGCTCCTACAATGAGCAGTTCTTC. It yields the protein CASSSTGSSYNEQFF.

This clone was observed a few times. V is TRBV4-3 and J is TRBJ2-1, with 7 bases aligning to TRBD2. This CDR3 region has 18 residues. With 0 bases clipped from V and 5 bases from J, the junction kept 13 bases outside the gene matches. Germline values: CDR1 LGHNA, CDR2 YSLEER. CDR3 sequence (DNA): TGCGCCAGCAGCCAAGATCAATACGGTGCTAGCGGAAACAATGAGCAGTTCTTC. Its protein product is CASSQDQYGASGNNEQFF.